The sequence of this T cell receptor beta chain was determined in a study of blood T cell repertoires in COVID-19. About the study: Spain, Italy and the United States supplied samples that represented acute and convalescent COVID-19.

This clone was seen just once. Using immunoSEQ multiplex PCR, the repertoire was profiled, and TCRdb retains in-frame clones only, with some absent. The repertoire holds about 200,000 clones, with roughly 86% as singletons. The receptor's source is a man aged 55 to 70 with acute or convalescent COVID-19. Sequencing used peripheral blood.

CDR3 in amino acids: CASSLRSVLVSARANEKLFF. In nucleotides, the CDR3 is TGTGCCAGCAGCTTAAGATCGGTGTTGGTCTCCGCTCGGGCTAATGAAAAACTGTTTTTT. This chain uses TRBV7-6 with TRBJ1-4; D not resolved. CDR3 length: 20 amino acids. The germline gives CDR1 SGHVS, CDR2 FNYEAQ. Trimming took off 2 bases at V and 3 bases at J, with 25 bases between the two ends.